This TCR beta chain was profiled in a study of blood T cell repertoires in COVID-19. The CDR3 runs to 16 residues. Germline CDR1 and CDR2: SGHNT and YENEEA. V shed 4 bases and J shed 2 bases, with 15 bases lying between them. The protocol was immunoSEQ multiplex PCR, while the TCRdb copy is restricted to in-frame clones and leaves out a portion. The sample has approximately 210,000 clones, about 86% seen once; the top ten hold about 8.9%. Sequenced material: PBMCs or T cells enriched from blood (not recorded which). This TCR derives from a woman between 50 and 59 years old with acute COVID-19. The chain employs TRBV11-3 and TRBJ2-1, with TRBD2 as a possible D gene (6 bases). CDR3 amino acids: CASSSSGGLAYNEQFF. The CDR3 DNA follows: TGTGCCAGCAGCTCTAGTGGAGGGTTGGCCTACAATGAGCAGTTCTTC.